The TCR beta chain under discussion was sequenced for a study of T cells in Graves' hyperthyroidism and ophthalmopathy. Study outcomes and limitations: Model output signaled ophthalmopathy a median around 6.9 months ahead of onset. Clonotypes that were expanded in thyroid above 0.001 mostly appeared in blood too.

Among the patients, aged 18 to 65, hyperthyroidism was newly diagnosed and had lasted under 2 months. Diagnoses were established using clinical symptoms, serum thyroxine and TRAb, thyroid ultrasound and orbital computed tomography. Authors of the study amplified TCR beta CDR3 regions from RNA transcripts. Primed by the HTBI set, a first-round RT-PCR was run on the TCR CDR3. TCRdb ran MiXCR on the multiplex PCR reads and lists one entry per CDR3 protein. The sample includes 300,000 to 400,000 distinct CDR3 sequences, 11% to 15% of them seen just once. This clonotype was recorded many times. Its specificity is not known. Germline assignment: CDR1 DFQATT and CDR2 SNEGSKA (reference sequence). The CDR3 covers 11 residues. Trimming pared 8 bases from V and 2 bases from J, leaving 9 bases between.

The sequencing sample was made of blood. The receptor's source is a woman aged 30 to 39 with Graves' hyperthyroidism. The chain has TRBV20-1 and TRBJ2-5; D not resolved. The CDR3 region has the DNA TGCAGTTTAGAAAGGCAAGAGACCCAGTACTTC. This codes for CSLERQETQYF.